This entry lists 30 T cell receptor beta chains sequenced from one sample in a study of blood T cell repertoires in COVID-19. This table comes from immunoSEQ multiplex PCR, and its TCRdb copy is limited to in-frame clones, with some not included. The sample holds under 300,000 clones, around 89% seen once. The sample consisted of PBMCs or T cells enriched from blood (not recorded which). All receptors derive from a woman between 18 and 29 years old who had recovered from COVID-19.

This CDR3 reads CASTDRGTGRTYSNQPQHF. Here the CDR3 DNA reads TGTGCCAGTACCGATAGGGGAACAGGTCGGACATATAGCAATCAGCCCCAGCATTTT. V is TRBV19 and J is TRBJ1-5; D is perhaps TRBD1 (5 bases). V shed 7 bases and J shed 0 bases, with 25 bases lying between them. This CDR3 is 19 amino acids long. The germline V gene encodes CDR1 LNHDA and CDR2 SQIVND (reference sequence).

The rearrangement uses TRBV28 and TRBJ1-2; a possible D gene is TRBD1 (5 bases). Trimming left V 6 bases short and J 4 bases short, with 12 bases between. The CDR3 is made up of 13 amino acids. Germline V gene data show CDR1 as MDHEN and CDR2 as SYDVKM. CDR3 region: CASSPTDFYGYTF. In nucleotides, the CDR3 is TGTGCCAGCAGCCCGACAGACTTCTATGGCTACACCTTC.

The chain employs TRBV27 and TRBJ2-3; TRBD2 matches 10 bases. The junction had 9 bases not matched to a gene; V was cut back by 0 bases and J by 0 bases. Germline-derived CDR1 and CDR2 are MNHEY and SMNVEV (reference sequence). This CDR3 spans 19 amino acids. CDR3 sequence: CASSLSSSGTSESTDTQYF. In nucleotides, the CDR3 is TGTGCCAGCAGTTTATCCTCTTCCGGGACTAGCGAGAGCACAGATACGCAGTATTTT.

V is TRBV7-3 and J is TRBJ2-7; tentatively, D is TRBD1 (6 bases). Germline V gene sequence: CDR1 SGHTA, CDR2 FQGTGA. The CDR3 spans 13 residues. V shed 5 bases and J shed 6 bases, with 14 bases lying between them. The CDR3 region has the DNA TGTGCCAGCAGCCTGACAGGTAGGGGCGAGCAGTACTTC. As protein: CASSLTGRGEQYF.

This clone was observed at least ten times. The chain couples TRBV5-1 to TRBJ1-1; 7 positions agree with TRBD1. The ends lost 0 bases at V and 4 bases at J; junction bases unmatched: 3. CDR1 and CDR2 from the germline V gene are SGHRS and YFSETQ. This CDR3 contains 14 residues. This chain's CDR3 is CASSLDGDSTEAFF. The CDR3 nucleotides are TGCGCCAGCAGCTTGGACGGGGACAGCACTGAAGCTTTCTTT.

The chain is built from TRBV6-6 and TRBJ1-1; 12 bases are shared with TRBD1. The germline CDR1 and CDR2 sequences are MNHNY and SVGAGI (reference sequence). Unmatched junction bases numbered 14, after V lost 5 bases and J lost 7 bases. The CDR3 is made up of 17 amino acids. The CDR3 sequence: CASSPRPGQGANVEAFF. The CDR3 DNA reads TGTGCCAGCAGTCCCCGCCCGGGACAGGGGGCGAATGTTGAAGCTTTCTTT.

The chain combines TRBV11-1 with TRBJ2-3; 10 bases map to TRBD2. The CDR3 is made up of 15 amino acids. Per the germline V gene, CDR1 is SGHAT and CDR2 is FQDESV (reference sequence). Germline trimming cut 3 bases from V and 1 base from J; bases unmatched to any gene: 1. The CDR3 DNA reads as TGTGCCAGCAGCTTCCTAGCGGGGGGCACAGATACGCAGTATTTT. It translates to CASSFLAGGTDTQYF.

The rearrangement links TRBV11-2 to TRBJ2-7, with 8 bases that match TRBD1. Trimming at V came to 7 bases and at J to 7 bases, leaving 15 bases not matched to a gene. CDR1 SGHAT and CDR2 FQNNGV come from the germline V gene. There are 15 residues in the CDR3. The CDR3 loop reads CASTPTRTGMREQYF. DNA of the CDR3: TGTGCCAGCACTCCTACCAGGACAGGGATGCGGGAGCAGTACTTC.

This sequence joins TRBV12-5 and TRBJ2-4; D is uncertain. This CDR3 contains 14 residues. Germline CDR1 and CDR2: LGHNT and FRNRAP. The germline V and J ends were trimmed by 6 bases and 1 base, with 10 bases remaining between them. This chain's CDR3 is CASGRASAKNIQYF. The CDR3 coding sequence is TGTGCTAGTGGGAGAGCCTCGGCCAAAAACATTCAGTACTTC.

The CDR3 loop is CASSQESEETQYF. DNA for the CDR3: TGCGCCAGCAGCCAAGAGAGTGAAGAGACCCAGTACTTC. V is TRBV4-1 and J is TRBJ2-5, with D unresolved. V was clipped by 0 bases and J by 3 bases, with 5 bases between them. The CDR3 sequence is 13 residues long. Germline values: CDR1 MGHRA, CDR2 YSYEKL.

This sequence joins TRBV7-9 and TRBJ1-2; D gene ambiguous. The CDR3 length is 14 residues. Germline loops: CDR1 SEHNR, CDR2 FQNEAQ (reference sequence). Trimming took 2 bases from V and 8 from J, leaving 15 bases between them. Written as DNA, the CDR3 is TGTGCCAGCAGCTTATGGATAGCTGGTGAAGGCTACACCTTC. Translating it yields CASSLWIAGEGYTF.

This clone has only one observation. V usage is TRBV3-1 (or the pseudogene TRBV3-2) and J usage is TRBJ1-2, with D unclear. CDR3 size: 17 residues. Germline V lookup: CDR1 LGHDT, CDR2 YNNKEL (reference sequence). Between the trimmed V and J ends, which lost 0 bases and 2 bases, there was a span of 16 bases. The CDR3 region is CASSQDNRREKNYGYTF. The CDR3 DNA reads TGTGCCAGCAGCCAAGATAATCGGAGGGAAAAGAACTATGGCTACACCTTC.

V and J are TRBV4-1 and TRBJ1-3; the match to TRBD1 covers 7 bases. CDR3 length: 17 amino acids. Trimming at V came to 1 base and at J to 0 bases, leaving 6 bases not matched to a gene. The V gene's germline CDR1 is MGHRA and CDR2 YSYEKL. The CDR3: CASSQGRDSFSGNTIYF. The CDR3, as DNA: TGCGCCAGCAGCCAAGGACGGGACAGCTTCTCTGGAAACACCATATATTTT.

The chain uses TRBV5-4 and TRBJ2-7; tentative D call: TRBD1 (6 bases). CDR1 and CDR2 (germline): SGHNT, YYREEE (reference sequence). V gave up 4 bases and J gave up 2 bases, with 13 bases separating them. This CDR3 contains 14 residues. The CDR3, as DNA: TGTGCCAGCAGCGCTGGGGACACCCCCTACGAGCAGTACTTC. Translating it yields CASSAGDTPYEQYF.

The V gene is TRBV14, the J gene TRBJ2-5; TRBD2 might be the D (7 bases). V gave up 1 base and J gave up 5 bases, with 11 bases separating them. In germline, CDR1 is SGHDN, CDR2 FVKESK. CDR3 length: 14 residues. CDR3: CASSQAGGWETQYF. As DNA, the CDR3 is TGTGCCAGCAGCCAAGCGGGGGGCTGGGAGACCCAGTACTTC.

The DNA of the CDR3 is TGTGCCAGCAGCGTAGAAGTAGGGAGGAGTGAGCAGTTCTTC. Protein sequence: CASSVEVGRSEQFF. The chain recombines TRBV9 with TRBJ2-1; D is perhaps TRBD2 (6 bases). The V gene lost 0 bases and the J gene lost 9 bases, with 13 bases spanning the gap. Germline CDR1 SGDLS, CDR2 YYNGEE. The CDR3 sequence is 14 residues long.

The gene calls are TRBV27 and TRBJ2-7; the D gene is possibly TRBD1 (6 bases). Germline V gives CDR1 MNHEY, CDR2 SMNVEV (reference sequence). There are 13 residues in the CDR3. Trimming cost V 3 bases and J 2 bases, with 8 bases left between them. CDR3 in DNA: TGTGCCAGCAGTTTTCAGGGGACCTACGAGCAGTACTTC. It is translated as CASSFQGTYEQYF.

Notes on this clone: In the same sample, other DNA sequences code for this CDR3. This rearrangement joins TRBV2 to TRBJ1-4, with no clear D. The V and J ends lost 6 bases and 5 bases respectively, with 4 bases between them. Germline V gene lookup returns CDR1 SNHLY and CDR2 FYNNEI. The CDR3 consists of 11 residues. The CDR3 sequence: CASSLNEKLFF. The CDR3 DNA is TGTGCCAGCAGCCTAAATGAAAAACTGTTTTTT.

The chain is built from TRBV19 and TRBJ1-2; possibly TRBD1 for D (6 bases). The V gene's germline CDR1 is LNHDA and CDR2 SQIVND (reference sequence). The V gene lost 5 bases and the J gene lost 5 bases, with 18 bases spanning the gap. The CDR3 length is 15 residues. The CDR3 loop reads CASSPGPGGAYGYTF. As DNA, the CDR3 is TGTGCCAGTAGTCCAGGACCGGGGGGGGCGTATGGCTACACCTTC.

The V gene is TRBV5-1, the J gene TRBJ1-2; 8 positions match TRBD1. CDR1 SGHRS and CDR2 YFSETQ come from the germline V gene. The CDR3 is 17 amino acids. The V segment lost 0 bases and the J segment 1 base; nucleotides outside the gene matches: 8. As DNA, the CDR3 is TGCGCCAGCAGCTTGGGCGCAGGGGGCGGCCTTAACTATGGCTACACCTTC. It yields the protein CASSLGAGGGLNYGYTF.

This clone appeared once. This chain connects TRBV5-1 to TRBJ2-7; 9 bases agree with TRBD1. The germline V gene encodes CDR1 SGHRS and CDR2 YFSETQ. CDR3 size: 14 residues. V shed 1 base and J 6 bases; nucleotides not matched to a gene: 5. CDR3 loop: CASSLRDRAREQYF. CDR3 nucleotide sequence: TGCGCCAGCAGCTTGCGGGACAGGGCCCGCGAGCAGTACTTC.

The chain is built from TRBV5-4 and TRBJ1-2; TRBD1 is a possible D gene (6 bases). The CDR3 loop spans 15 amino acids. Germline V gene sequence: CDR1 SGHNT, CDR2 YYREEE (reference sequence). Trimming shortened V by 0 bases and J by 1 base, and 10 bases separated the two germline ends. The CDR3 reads CASSLVGADNYGYTF. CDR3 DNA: TGTGCCAGCAGCTTGGTGGGGGCGGATAACTATGGCTACACCTTC.

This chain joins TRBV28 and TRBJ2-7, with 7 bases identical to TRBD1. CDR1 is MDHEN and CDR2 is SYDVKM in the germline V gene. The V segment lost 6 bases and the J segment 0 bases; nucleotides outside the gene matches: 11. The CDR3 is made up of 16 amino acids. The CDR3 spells CASSSITWDSSYEQYF. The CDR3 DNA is TGTGCCAGCAGCTCGATAACGTGGGACAGCTCCTACGAGCAGTACTTC.

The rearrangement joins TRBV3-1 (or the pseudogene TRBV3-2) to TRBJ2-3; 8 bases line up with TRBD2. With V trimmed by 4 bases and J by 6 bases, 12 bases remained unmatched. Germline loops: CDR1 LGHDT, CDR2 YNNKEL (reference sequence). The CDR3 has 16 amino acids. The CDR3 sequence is CASSLRLAGSADTQYF. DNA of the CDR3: TGTGCCAGCAGCCTCCGGCTAGCGGGTTCGGCGGATACGCAGTATTTT.

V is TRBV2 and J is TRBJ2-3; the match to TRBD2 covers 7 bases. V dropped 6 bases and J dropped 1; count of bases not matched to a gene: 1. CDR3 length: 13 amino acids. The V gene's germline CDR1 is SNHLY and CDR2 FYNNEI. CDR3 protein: CASSRGGTDTQYF. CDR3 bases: TGTGCCAGCAGCCGGGGGGGCACAGATACGCAGTATTTT.

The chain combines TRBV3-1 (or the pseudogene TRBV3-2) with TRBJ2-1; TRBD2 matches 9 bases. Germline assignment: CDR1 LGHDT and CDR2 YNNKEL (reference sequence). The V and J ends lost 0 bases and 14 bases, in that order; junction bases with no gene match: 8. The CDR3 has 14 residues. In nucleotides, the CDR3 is TGTGCCAGCAGCCAAGATCTCCTCGCGGGGGGGAAGTTCTTC. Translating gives CASSQDLLAGGKFF.

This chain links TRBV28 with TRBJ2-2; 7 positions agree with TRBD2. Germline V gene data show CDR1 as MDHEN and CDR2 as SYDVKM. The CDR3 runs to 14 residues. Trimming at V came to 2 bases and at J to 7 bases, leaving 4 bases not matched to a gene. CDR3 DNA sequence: TGTGCCAGCAGTTTAGCTAGCGGTCGCGGGGAGCTGTTTTTT. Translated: CASSLASGRGELFF.

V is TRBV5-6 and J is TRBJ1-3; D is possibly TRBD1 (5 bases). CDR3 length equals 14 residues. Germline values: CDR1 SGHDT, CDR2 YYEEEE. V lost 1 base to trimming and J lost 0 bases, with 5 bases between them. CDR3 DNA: TGTGCCAGCAGCTTGCAGGGCTCTGGAAACACCATATATTTT. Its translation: CASSLQGSGNTIYF.

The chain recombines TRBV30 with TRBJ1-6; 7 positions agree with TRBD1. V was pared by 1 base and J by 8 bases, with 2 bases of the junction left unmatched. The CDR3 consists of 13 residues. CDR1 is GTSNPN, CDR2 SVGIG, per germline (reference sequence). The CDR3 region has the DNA TGTGCCTGGAGTGGACAGGGTGATTCACCCCTCCACTTT. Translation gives CAWSGQGDSPLHF.

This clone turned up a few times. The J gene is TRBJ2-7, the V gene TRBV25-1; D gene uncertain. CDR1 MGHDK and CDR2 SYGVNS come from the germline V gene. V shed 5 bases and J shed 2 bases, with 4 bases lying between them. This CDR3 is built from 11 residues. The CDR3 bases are TGTGCCAGCAGTAGCACCTACGAGCAGTACTTC. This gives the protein CASSSTYEQYF.